The clone carrying this T cell receptor beta chain has just one count. Antigen unknown. Every patient had relapsed following autologous stem cell transplantation, and cohorts differed in brentuximab vedotin exposure. Using immunoSEQ multiplex PCR, the repertoire was profiled, and TCRdb retains in-frame clones only, with some absent. The sample has roughly 60,000 clones; roughly nine tenths are singletons. The data were obtained in a study of PD-1 blockade in classical Hodgkin lymphoma. General study results and limits: The drivers behind the repertoire differences, possibly disease activity or prior therapy, remain undefined. Baseline TCR diversity was reportedly lower in newly diagnosed patients than in healthy donors. It was reported as lower still in relapsed/refractory patients. Patients newly diagnosed and complete responders had comparable baseline diversity.

Sequences were derived from peripheral blood mononuclear cells (PBMCs), sampled at baseline. The TCR was taken from a human donor with classical Hodgkin lymphoma.

The CDR3 sequence is CASSLSTGVGELFF. In DNA form, the CDR3 reads TGTGCCAGCAGTTTATCAACAGGGGTCGGGGAGCTGTTTTTT. The J gene is TRBJ2-2, the V gene TRBV27; TRBD1 matches 7 bases. Trimming cost V 0 bases and J 7 bases; bases outside gene matches: 2. Per germline, CDR1 MNHEY and CDR2 SMNVEV (reference sequence). The CDR3 length is 14 residues.